This T cell receptor (beta chain) was documented in a study of graft-versus-host responses after intestinal transplantation. Turning to the study itself: Grafts were multivisceral, liver-intestinal, or isolated intestinal.

This CDR3 region has 13 residues. V was clipped by 8 bases and J by 0 bases, with 8 bases between them. Germline loops: CDR1 MDHEN, CDR2 SYDVKM. Profiled with immunoSEQ multiplex PCR; TCRdb holds only in-frame clones, not every one. The data hold about 19,000 clones, with around 86% observed a single time. This TCR was recovered from a human patient who received an intestinal transplant, so some T cells may come from the graft donor. V usage is TRBV28 and J usage is TRBJ2-4, with D maybe TRBD2 (5 bases). Source: bone marrow, taken just under 130 days after transplant. For the CDR3, the DNA is TGTGCCAGCTCCGGGGTAGCCAAAAACATTCAGTACTTC. This encodes CASSGVAKNIQYF.